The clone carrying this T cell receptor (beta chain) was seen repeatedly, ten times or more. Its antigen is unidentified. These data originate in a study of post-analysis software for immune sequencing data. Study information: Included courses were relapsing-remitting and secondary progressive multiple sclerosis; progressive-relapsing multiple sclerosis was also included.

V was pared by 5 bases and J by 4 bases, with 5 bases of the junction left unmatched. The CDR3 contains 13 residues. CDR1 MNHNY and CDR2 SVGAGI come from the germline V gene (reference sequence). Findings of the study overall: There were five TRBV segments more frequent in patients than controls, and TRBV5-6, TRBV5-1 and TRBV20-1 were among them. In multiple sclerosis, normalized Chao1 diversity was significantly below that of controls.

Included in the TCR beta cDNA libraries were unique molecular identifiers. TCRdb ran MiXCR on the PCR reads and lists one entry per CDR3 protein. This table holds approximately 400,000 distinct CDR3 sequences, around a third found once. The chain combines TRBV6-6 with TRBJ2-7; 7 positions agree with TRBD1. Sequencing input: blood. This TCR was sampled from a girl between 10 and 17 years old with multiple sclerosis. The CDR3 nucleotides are TGTGCCAGCAGTCCTGGGACAGTGTACGAGCAGTACTTC. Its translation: CASSPGTVYEQYF.